The 14 T cell receptor beta chains presented below share a single source sample, sequenced in a study of T cell changes during pregnancy in multiple sclerosis (dated by TCRdb to between 2018 and 2020). The library was prepared using the immunoSEQ multiplex PCR assay. Sourced from immuneACCESS, this table was stored by TCRdb with only in-frame sequences that have V and J called. A share of the clones is absent; for the studies checked, an unresolved V gene accounts for under half, and the remainder has no known explanation. Recorded for this sample are under 65,000 clones; about 94% of them occurred a single time. Under 3% of the sample rests with the top ten. This sample comprised CD8+ T cells from peripheral blood mononuclear cells, obtained after pregnancy. These receptors originate from a female donor with multiple sclerosis, enrolled in a pregnancy study.

The V and J genes are TRBV5-4 and TRBJ1-2; D unresolved. V lost 9 bases and J 3 bases, leaving 9 bases between the germline ends. This CDR3 has 11 amino acids. The germline V gene has CDR1 SGHNT and CDR2 YYREEE (reference sequence). The chain's CDR3 is CAINSYYGYTF. CDR3 nucleotides: TGTGCCATCAACAGTTACTATGGCTACACCTTC.

The chain employs TRBV10-3 and TRBJ1-1; possible D gene TRBD1, 6 bases. The CDR3 is made up of 13 amino acids. Germline-derived CDR1 and CDR2 are ENHRY and SYGVKD. V was pared by 6 bases and J by 2 bases, with 10 bases between. The CDR3 nucleotides are TGTGCCATCAGCCAGGGGCTTAACACTGAAGCTTTCTTT. It yields the protein CAISQGLNTEAFF.

J is TRBJ1-1 and V is TRBV6-6; no reliable D call. V was cut by 0 bases and J by 0 bases, with 8 bases left in between. Germline assignment: CDR1 MNHNY and CDR2 SVGAGI (reference sequence). The CDR3 covers 15 residues. CDR3 nucleotide sequence: TGTGCCAGCAGTTACTCGGCACGCATGAACACTGAAGCTTTCTTT. Translating it yields CASSYSARMNTEAFF.

The CDR3 coding sequence is TGTGCCAGCTGGGGGGTAAGGGGAAACACTGAAGCTTTCTTT. This gives the protein CASWGVRGNTEAFF. The V gene is TRBV21-1, the J gene TRBJ1-1. TRBV21-1 is labeled a pseudogene. CDR3 length: 14 amino acids.

The CDR3 reads CASSMGTASNQPQHF. CDR3 DNA sequence: TGTGCCAGTAGTATGGGGACAGCCAGCAATCAGCCCCAGCATTTT. The chain uses TRBV19 and TRBJ1-5, with 7 bases lining up with TRBD1. Germline V lookup: CDR1 LNHDA, CDR2 SQIVND (reference sequence). With 3 bases clipped from V and 1 base from J, the junction kept 3 bases outside the gene matches. The CDR3 has 15 residues.

The chain uses TRBV30 and TRBJ2-7; maybe TRBD1 (6 bases). Germline V gene sequence: CDR1 GTSNPN, CDR2 SVGIG (reference sequence). CDR3 length: 11 amino acids. V was trimmed by 5 bases and J by 4 bases, leaving 9 bases between them. CDR3 coding DNA: TGTGCCTGGGCACAGGGTTACGAGCAGTACTTC. Protein product: CAWAQGYEQYF.

This chain connects TRBV19 to TRBJ2-1; D possibly corresponds to TRBD1 (6 bases). From germline, CDR1 is LNHDA and CDR2 SQIVND (reference sequence). The CDR3 consists of 15 residues. V dropped 2 bases and J dropped 6 bases, with 14 bases sitting between them. The CDR3 reads CASSISGERGNEQFF. The CDR3 nucleotides are TGTGCCAGTAGTATATCAGGGGAAAGGGGCAATGAGCAGTTCTTC.

The chain carries TRBV11-2 and TRBJ1-5; 9 bases map to TRBD1. V lost 6 bases to trimming and J lost 1 base; unmatched junction nucleotides: 1. Germline CDR1 and CDR2: SGHAT and FQNNGV. CDR3 size: 14 residues. This CDR3 reads CASRGTGSNQPQHF. The CDR3 DNA reads TGTGCCAGCAGGGGGACAGGGAGCAATCAGCCCCAGCATTTT.

The V gene is TRBV7-2, the J gene TRBJ2-1; no definite D call. The V and J ends lost 7 bases and 2 bases respectively, with 27 bases between them. Germline CDR1 reads SGHTA; CDR2 reads FQGNSA. The CDR3 runs 19 residues. The CDR3 DNA is TGTGCCAGCACCACCGGCGCGGCGTCCACCCTTCAGACCTACAATGAGCAGTTCTTC. As protein: CASTTGAASTLQTYNEQFF. Complete variable domain (other parts from reference TRBV7-2 and TRBJ2-1): GAGVSQSPSNKVTEKGKDVELRCDPISGHTALYWYRQSLGQGLEFLIYFQGNSAPDKSGLPSDRFSAERTGGSVSTLTIQRTQQEDSAVYLCASTTGAASTLQTYNEQFFGPGTRLTVL.

The CDR3 nucleotides read TGTGCCAGCAGCTGGGACATGAACACTGAAGCTTTCTTT. It specifies CASSWDMNTEAFF. V usage is TRBV5-5 and J usage is TRBJ1-1, with a weak D call TRBD1 (6 bases). Trimming took 3 bases from V and 0 from J, leaving 6 bases between them. Germline CDR1 is SGHKS and CDR2 is YYEKEE (reference sequence). The CDR3 totals 13 residues.

The chain combines TRBV18 with TRBJ2-2; D gene uncertain. The germline gives CDR1 KGHSH, CDR2 LQKENI. The CDR3 has 14 amino acids. V was cut by 0 bases and J by 8 bases, with 10 bases left in between. CDR3 DNA sequence: TGTGCCAGCTCACCACCGGCTGTCTCGGGGGAGCTGTTTTTT. Amino acids: CASSPPAVSGELFF.

There are a few counts of this clone. The rearrangement joins TRBV2 to TRBJ2-7, with 10 nucleotides matching TRBD2. The CDR3 is made up of 15 amino acids. CDR1 is SNHLY and CDR2 is FYNNEI in the germline V gene. With V trimmed by 10 bases and J by 4 bases, 13 bases remained unmatched. CDR3 DNA: TGTGCCACCGGGACTAGCGATCCGGGAGAATACGAGCAGTACTTC. It specifies CATGTSDPGEYEQYF.

The chain has TRBV5-8 and TRBJ2-7; D perhaps matches TRBD2 (6 bases). Germline CDR1 and CDR2: SGHTS and YDEGEE. Trimming shortened V by 4 bases and J by 0 bases, and 17 bases separated the two germline ends. CDR3 length: 16 residues. Here the CDR3 DNA reads TGTGCCAGCAGCGGGGGGAGGCCGGCGAGCTCCTACGAGCAGTACTTC. As protein: CASSGGRPASSYEQYF.

This sequence joins TRBV5-6 and TRBJ1-1; 9 bases match TRBD1. The CDR3 is 13 residues long. The ends lost 5 bases at V and 6 bases at J; junction bases unmatched: 5. CDR1 SGHDT and CDR2 YYEEEE come from the germline V gene. The CDR3 reads CASSGQGWSEAFF. CDR3 bases: TGTGCCAGCAGTGGACAGGGGTGGTCTGAAGCTTTCTTT.